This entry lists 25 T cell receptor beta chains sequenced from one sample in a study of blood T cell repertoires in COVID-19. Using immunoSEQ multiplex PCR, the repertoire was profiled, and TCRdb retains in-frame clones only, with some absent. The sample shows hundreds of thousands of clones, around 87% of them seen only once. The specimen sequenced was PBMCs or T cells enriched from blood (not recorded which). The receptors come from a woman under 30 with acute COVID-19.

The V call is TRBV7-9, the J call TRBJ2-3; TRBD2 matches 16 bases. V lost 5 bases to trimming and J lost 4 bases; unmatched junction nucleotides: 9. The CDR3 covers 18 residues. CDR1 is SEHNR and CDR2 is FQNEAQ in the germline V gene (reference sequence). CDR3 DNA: TGTGCCAGCAGCATTGGGACTAGCGGGAGGGTATGGTCAGATACGCAGTATTTT. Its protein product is CASSIGTSGRVWSDTQYF.

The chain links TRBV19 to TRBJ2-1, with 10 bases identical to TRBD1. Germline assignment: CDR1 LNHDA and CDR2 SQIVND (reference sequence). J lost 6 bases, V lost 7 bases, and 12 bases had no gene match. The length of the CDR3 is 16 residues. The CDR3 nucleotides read TGTGCCAGTAAGAACCGACAGGGGGCTTTTCGCAATGAGCAGTTCTTC. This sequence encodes CASKNRQGAFRNEQFF.

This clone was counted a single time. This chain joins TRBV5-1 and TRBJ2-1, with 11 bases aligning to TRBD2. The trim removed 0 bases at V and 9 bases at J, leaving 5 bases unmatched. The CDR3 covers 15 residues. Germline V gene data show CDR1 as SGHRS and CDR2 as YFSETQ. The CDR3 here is CASSLAQLAGAEQFF. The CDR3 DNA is TGCGCCAGCAGCTTGGCCCAACTAGCGGGAGCTGAGCAGTTCTTC.

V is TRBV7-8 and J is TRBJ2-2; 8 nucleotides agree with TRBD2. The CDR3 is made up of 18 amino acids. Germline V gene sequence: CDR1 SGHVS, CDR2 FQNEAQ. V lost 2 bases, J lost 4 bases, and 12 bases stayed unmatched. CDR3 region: CASSLLGRALRVTGELFF. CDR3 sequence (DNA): TGTGCCAGCAGCTTACTCGGGAGGGCCCTCCGTGTCACCGGGGAGCTGTTTTTT.

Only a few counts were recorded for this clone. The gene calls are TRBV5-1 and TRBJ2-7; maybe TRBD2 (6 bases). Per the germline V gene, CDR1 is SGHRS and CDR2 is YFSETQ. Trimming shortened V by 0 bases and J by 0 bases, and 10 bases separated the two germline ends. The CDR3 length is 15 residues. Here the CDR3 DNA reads TGCGCCAGCAGCTTGGCGGCGGGGAGCTCCTACGAGCAGTACTTC. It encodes CASSLAAGSSYEQYF.

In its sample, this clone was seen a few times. CDR3 region: CSVLTGQVGTEAFF. CDR3 coding DNA: TGCAGCGTTCTTACGGGACAGGTGGGCACTGAAGCTTTCTTT. The rearrangement uses TRBV29-1 and TRBJ1-1, with TRBD1 matching over 8 bases. V lost 5 bases, J lost 4 bases, and 9 bases stayed unmatched. This CDR3 comprises 14 residues. Germline V gene lookup returns CDR1 SQVTM and CDR2 ANQGSEA.

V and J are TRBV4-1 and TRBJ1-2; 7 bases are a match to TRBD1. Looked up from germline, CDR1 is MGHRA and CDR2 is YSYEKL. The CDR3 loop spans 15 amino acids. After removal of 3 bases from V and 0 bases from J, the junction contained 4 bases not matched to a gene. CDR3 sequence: CASSQGQRANYGYTF. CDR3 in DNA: TGCGCCAGCAGCCAGGGACAGCGGGCTAACTATGGCTACACCTTC.

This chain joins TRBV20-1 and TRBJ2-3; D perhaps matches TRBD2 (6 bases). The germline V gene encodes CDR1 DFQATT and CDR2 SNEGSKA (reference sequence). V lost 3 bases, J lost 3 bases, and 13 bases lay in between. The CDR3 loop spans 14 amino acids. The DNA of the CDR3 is TGCAGTGCTAGTGCGCTAGCGATTACAGATACGCAGTATTTT. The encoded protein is CSASALAITDTQYF.

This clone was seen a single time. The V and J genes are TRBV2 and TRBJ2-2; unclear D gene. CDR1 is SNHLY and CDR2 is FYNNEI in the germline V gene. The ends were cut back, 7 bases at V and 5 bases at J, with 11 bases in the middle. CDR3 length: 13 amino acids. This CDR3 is CASNSPRTGELFF. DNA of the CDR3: TGTGCCAGCAACTCTCCGAGAACCGGGGAGCTGTTTTTT.

The CDR3 region has the DNA TGCGCCAGCAGTCAACCTAGCGGGAGGGTAAATTACAATGAGCAGTTCTTC. Amino acids: CASSQPSGRVNYNEQFF. The rearrangement uses TRBV23-1 and TRBJ2-1; 12 nucleotides line up with TRBD2. TRBV23-1 is identified as an open reading frame with a role that is uncertain. V lost 2 bases, J lost 4 bases, and 6 bases stayed unmatched. The CDR3 length is 17 residues.

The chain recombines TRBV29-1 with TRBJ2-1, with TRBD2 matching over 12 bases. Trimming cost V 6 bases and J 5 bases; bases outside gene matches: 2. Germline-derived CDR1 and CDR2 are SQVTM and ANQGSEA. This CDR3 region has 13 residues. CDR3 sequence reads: CSVRLAGDNEQFF. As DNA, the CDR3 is TGCAGCGTGAGACTAGCGGGAGACAATGAGCAGTTCTTC.

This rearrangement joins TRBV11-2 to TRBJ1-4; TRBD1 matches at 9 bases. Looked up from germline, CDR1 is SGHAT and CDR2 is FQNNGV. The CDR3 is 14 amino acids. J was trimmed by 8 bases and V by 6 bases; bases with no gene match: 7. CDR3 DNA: TGTGCCAGCAGGTCCGGGACAGGGAGGGAAAAACTGTTTTTT. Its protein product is CASRSGTGREKLFF.

For the CDR3, the DNA is TGCAGCGTTGTCGGACAGCTGTACCAAGAGACCCAGTACTTC. This codes for CSVVGQLYQETQYF. The rearrangement uses TRBV29-1 and TRBJ2-5; TRBD1 might be the D (6 bases). The V and J ends lost 4 bases and 0 bases respectively, with 12 bases between them. Germline-derived CDR1 and CDR2 are SQVTM and ANQGSEA. This CDR3 region has 14 residues.

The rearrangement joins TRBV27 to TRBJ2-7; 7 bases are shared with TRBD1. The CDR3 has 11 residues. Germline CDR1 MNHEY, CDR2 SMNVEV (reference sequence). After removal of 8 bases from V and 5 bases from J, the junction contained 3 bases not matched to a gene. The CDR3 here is CASRQGHEQYF. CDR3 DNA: TGTGCCAGCCGACAGGGCCACGAGCAGTACTTC.

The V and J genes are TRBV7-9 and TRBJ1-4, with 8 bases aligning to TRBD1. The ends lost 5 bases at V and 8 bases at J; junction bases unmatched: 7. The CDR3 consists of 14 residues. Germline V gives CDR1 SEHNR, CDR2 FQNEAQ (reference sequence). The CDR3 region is CASSGQGRDEKLFF. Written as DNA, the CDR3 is TGTGCCAGCAGCGGACAGGGAAGAGACGAAAAACTGTTTTTT.

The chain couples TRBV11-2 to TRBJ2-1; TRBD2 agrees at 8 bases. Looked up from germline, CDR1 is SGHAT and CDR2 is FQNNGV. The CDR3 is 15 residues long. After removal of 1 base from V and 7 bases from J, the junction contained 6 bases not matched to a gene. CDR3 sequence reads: CASSLVVLAANEQFF. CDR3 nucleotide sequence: TGTGCCAGCAGCTTAGTAGTACTAGCGGCGAATGAGCAGTTCTTC.

The CDR3 coding sequence is TGTGCCAGCAGCCCTTTGCCGGGACTAGCGGGAAGGGAAGGTGAGCAGTTCTTC. Amino acid sequence: CASSPLPGLAGREGEQFF. The rearrangement links TRBV12-1 to TRBJ2-1; the tabulated D call, TRBD2, remains unverified against the DNA. TRBV12-1 is labeled a pseudogene. The CDR3 is made up of 18 amino acids.

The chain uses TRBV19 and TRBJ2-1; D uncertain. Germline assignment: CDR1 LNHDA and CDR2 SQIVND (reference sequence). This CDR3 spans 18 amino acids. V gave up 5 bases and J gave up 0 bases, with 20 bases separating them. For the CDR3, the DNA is TGTGCCAGTAGTGCTTCCAAGACCCTAGGAGCCTCCTACAATGAGCAGTTCTTC. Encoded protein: CASSASKTLGASYNEQFF.

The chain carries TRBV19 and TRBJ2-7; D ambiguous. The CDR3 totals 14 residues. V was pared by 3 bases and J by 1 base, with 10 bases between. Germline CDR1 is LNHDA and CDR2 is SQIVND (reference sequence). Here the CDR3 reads CASSMLAESYEQYF. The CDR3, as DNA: TGTGCCAGTAGTATGTTAGCTGAGTCCTACGAGCAGTACTTC.

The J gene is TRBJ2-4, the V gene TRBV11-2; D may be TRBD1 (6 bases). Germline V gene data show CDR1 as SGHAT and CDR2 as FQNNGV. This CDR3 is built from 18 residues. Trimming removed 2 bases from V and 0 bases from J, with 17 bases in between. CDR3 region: CASSLRRRTELAKNIQYF. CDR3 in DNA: TGTGCCAGCAGCTTAAGGCGAAGGACAGAGCTAGCCAAAAACATTCAGTACTTC.

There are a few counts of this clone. The CDR3 sequence is CASSPPLAGVSYNEQFF. In DNA, the CDR3 is TGCGCCAGCAGCCCCCCCTTGGCGGGAGTGTCCTACAATGAGCAGTTCTTC. J is TRBJ2-1 and V is TRBV4-1; 7 bases match TRBD2. Per germline, CDR1 MGHRA and CDR2 YSYEKL. The CDR3 has 17 amino acids. V shed 4 bases, J shed 1 base, and the junction held 10 bases outside the gene matches.

Here the CDR3 reads CASSIGGSNYQPQHF. In nucleotides, the CDR3 is TGTGCCAGTAGTATTGGAGGGTCTAATTATCAGCCCCAGCATTTT. This chain connects TRBV19 to TRBJ1-5; D remains ambiguous. This CDR3 region has 15 residues. Between the trimmed V and J ends, which lost 3 bases and 5 bases, there was a span of 14 bases. Germline CDR1 LNHDA, CDR2 SQIVND (reference sequence).

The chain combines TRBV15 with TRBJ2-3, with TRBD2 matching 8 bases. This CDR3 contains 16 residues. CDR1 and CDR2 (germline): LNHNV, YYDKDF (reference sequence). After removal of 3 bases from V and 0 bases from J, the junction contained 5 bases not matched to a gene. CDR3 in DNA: TGTGCCACCAGCAGTGGGGAGCGGGAGAGCACAGATACGCAGTATTTT. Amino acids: CATSSGERESTDTQYF.

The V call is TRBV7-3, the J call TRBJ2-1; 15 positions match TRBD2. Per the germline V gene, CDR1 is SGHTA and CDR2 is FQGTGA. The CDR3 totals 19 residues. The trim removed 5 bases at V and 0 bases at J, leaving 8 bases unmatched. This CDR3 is CASSRRGLAGGSSYNEQFF. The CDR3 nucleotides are TGTGCCAGCAGCAGAAGAGGACTAGCGGGAGGGAGCTCCTACAATGAGCAGTTCTTC.

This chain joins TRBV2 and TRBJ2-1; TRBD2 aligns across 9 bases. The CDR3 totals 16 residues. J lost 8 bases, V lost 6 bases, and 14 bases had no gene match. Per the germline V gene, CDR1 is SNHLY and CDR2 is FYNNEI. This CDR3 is CASSGVAGARRHEQFF. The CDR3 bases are TGTGCCAGCAGCGGAGTAGCGGGAGCACGGCGGCATGAGCAGTTCTTC.